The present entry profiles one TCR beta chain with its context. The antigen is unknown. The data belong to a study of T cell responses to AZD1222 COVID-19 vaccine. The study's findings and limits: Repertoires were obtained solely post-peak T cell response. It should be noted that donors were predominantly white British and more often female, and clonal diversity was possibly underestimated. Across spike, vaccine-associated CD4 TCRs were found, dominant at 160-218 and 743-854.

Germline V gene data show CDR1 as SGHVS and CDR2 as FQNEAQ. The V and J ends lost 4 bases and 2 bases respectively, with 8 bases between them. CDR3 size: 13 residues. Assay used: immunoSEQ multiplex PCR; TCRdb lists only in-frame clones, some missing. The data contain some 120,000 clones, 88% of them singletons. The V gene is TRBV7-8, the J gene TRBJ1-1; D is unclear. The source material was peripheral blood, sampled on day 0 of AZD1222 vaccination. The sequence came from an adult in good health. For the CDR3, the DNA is TGTGCCAGCAGCTCGACACTCAACACTGAAGCTTTCTTT. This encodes CASSSTLNTEAFF.